This T cell receptor beta chain was documented in a study of blood T cell repertoires in COVID-19. Overall study context: COVID-19 samples collected from the United States, Italy and Spain covered acute and convalescent phases.

Assay used: immunoSEQ multiplex PCR; TCRdb lists only in-frame clones, some missing. This table has fewer than 250,000 clones, 86% appearing once. Ages ranged from about 18 to 89 years, with residence in 20 to 30 US areas. Clinical history reported by participants formed the basis on which cohorts were assigned. This CDR3 has 15 residues. V lost 6 bases to trimming and J lost 2 bases; unmatched junction nucleotides: 4. CDR1 is MNHNY and CDR2 is SVGAGI in the germline V gene (reference sequence). Sample: PBMCs or T cells enriched from blood (not recorded which). The chain joins TRBV6-6 to TRBJ2-7, with TRBD2 matching 13 bases. The sequence came from a woman aged 40 to 49 with acute COVID-19. In DNA, the CDR3 is TGTGCCAGCAGCACAACTAGCGGGAGGGCCTACGAGCAGTACTTC. Its protein product is CASSTTSGRAYEQYF.